One and the same sample provided the 2 T cell receptor beta chains below, sequenced in a study of beta chain features in type 1 diabetes. Study outcomes and limitations: Shorter TCRB CDR3s, moderately but significantly so, marked every one of the four CD4+ subsets in Type 1 diabetes patients.

These receptors' antigens are unknown. Since all of the isolated RNA was reverse transcribed, expressed TCRB transcripts were what got sequenced. Here immunoSEQ multiplex PCR was the method, and the copy in TCRdb shows in-frame clones only, minus some. This sample has some 120,000 clones, with approximately 15% found just once. Sequencing input: central memory CD4+ T cells from blood. These receptors were obtained from a man aged 18 to 35 with type 1 diabetes.

This clone turned up a few times. The rearrangement links TRBV5-4 to TRBJ1-1; TRBD1 aligns across 8 bases. The CDR3 consists of 15 residues. With 4 bases clipped from V and 1 base from J, the junction kept 6 bases outside the gene matches. Germline V lookup: CDR1 SGHNT, CDR2 YYREEE (reference sequence). The CDR3 reads CASSVGQGWNTEAFF. The CDR3 bases are TGTGCCAGCAGCGTAGGACAGGGCTGGAACACTGAAGCTTTCTTT.

The rearrangement links TRBV19 to TRBJ1-2, with 9 bases aligning to TRBD1. Germline V CDR1 and CDR2: LNHDA, SQIVND (reference sequence). There are 15 residues in the CDR3. V trimming: 7 bases; J trimming: 4 bases; junction bases outside the gene matches: 10. The CDR3 nucleotides are TGTGCCAGTACCCTCCAGGGACAGGGCATCTATGGCTACACCTTC. It encodes CASTLQGQGIYGYTF.